This paragraph reports one T cell receptor (beta chain). No antigen is known for it. The V end lost 6 bases, the J end lost 0 bases, and 6 bases lay between the germline ends. The CDR3 length is 14 residues. The germline gives CDR1 LNHDA, CDR2 SQIVND (reference sequence). The data derive from a study of cytomegalovirus exposure and HLA in healthy donors. Study findings and constraints: Evidence from a later analysis indicated that most CMV-associated TCR beta chains looked HLA-restricted. Apart from CMV serostatus, no immune exposure information was available.

The PCR ran on 60 Vbeta and 13 Jbeta primers. Method: immunoSEQ multiplex PCR; TCRdb's copy keeps in-frame clones and lacks some. The top ten hold approximately 24% of the sample, which has tens of thousands of clones, roughly a tenth seen once. The sample comprised PBMCs. This TCR came from a man aged 60-69 years in good health and CMV-seropositive. This chain uses TRBV19 with TRBJ2-6; D unclear. CDR3 sequence (DNA): TGTGCCAGTAGGGTGGCCTCTGGGGCCAACGTCCTGACTTTC. Translation gives CASRVASGANVLTF.